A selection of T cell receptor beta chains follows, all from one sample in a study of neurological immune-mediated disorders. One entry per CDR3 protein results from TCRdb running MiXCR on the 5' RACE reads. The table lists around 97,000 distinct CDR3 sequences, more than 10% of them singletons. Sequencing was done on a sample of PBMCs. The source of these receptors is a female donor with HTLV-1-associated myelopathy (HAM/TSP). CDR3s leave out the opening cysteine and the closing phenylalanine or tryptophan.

ASSIAGGRETQY TRBV3-1 12 TRBJ2-5
ATSDLWQGAGELF TRBV24-1 13 TRBJ2-2
ASSRTGSHNEQF TRBV2 12 TRBJ2-1
SGRVLNTGELF TRBV29-1 11 TRBJ2-2
ASSAGTYEQY TRBV7-2 10 TRBJ2-7
ASSYQGGYT TRBV6-5 9 TRBJ1-2
AISEQLENIQY TRBV10-3 11 TRBJ2-4
ASSRPLDNSPLH TRBV6-2/TRBV6-3 12 TRBJ1-6
ASSLMWGGYEQY TRBV5-1 12 TRBJ2-7
ASSSGFAKLF TRBV6-5 10 TRBJ1-4
ASSWGTSTDTQY TRBV5-1 12 TRBJ2-3
SSSSVISGANVLT TRBV6-2/TRBV6-3 13 TRBJ2-6
GTNRLSINEQF TRBV20-1 11 TRBJ2-1
ASSLGSPNTEAF TRBV5-1 12 TRBJ1-1
ASSLQGTSGELF TRBV5-1 12 TRBJ2-2
ASSPSTTLSSGNTIY TRBV5-1 15 TRBJ1-3
ASIKGGQGSDTQY TRBV5-1 13 TRBJ2-3
ATSRVAALSSSGANVLT TRBV15 17 TRBJ2-6
ASSSNLPGTEAF TRBV5-1 12 TRBJ1-1
SVLRTGNEQF TRBV29-1 10 TRBJ2-1
ASSQDHTTGSYNSPLH TRBV14 16 TRBJ1-6
ASSQDLRLDYNEQF TRBV4-2 14 TRBJ2-1
ASSLDTLRPRTREDYEQY TRBV5-1 18 TRBJ2-7
SANPPGQGADTQY TRBV20-1 13 TRBJ2-3
ASSQGENTEAF TRBV4-2 11 TRBJ1-1
SARGAGRPSSYEQY TRBV20-1 14 TRBJ2-7
AIRYSNTGELF TRBV10-3 11 TRBJ2-2
ASSLRRTVAGANVLT TRBV12-3/TRBV12-4 15 TRBJ2-6
SARSPREGGYT TRBV20-1 11 TRBJ1-2
SVAPLPTGISGYT TRBV29-1 13 TRBJ1-2
ASTPGGAGTNEQF TRBV12-3/TRBV12-4 13 TRBJ2-1
ASSPTSGTGNEKLF TRBV11-2 14 TRBJ1-4
ASSLEGTGANVLT TRBV5-1 13 TRBJ2-6
ASSYDMANTGELF TRBV5-1 13 TRBJ2-2
ASSPWGQSYEQY TRBV7-9 12 TRBJ2-7
ASRPNGGPTEAF TRBV12-3/TRBV12-4 12 TRBJ1-1
ASRTNRENTEAF TRBV6-4 12 TRBJ1-1
ASSLGDREYNEQF TRBV5-1 13 TRBJ2-1
ASSLVGAGELF TRBV28 11 TRBJ2-2
SGKSGGAFEQF TRBV20-1 11 TRBJ2-1
ASSFLSVQGIQPQH TRBV6-9 14 TRBJ1-5
ASSLQGGSEAQETQY TRBV11-2 15 TRBJ2-5
ASSRQNSYEQY TRBV7-9 11 TRBJ2-7
STTRAGANVLT TRBV20-1 11 TRBJ2-6
ASSGQGSNSPLH TRBV5-1 12 TRBJ1-6
ASSWGLARNEQY TRBV5-1 12 TRBJ2-7
SVEVSYEQY TRBV29-1 9 TRBJ2-7
ASSLGQGKWDTEAF TRBV12-3/TRBV12-4 14 TRBJ1-1
ASSTSGAYTDTQY TRBV5-1 13 TRBJ2-3
ASSAGLSSYNEQF TRBV2 13 TRBJ2-1
SAYRVGYEQY TRBV29-1 10 TRBJ2-7
ASSTARNEQF TRBV5-1 10 TRBJ2-1
SARDMNTGELF TRBV20-1 11 TRBJ2-2